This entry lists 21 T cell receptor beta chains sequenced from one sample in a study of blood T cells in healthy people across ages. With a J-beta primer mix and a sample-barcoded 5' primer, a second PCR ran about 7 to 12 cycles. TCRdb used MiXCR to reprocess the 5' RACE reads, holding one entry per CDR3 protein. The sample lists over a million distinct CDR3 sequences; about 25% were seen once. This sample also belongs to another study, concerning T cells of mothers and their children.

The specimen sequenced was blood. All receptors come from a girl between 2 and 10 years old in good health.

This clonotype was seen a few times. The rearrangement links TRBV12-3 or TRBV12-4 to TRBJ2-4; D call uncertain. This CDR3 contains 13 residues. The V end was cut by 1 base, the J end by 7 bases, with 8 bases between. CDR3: CASSLDLGNIQYF. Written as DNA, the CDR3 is TGTGCCAGCAGTTTAGACTTGGGGAACATTCAGTACTTC.

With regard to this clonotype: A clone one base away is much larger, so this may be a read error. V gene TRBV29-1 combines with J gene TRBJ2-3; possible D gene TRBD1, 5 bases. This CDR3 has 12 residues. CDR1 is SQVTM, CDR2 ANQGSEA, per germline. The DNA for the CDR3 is TGCAGCGTGGACACTATGGCAGATACGCGGTATTTT. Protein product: CSVDTMADTRYF.

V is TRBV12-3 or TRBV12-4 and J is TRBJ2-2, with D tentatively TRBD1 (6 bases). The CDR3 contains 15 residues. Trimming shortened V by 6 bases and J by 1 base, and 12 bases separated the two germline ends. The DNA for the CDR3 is TGTGCCAGCAGATACAGGGCTAGGAACACCGGGGAGCTGTTTTTT. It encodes CASRYRARNTGELFF.

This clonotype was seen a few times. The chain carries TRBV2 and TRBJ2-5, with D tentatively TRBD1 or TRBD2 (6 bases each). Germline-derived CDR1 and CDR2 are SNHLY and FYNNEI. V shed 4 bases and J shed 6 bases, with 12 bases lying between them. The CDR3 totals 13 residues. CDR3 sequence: CASSVGGQKTQYF. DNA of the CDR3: TGTGCCAGCAGTGTGGGGGGCCAGAAGACCCAGTACTTC.

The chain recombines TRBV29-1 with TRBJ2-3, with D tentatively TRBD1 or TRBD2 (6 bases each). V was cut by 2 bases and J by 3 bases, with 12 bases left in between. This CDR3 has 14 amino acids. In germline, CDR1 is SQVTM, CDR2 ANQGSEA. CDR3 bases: TGCAGCGTTGAACCCAGGGGAGGAACAGATACGCAGTATTTT. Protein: CSVEPRGGTDTQYF.

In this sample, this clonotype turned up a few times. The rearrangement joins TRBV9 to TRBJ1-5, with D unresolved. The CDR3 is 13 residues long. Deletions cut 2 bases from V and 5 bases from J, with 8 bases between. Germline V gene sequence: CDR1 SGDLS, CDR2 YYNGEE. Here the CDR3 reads CASSVSPDQPQHF. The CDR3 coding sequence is TGTGCCAGCAGCGTCAGTCCGGATCAGCCCCAGCATTTT. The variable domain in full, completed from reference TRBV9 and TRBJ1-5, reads DSGVTQTPKHLITATGQRVTLRCSPRSGDLSVYWYQQSLDQGLQFLIQYYNGEERAKGNILERFSAQQFPDLHSELNLSSLELGDSALYFCASSVSPDQPQHFGDGTRLSIL.

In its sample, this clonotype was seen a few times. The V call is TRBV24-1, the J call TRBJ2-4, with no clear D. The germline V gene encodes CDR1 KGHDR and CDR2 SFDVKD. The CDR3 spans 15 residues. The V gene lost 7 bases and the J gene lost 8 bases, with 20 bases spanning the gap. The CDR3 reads CATSPSDGRNDIQYF. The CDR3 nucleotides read TGTGCCACCAGCCCATCCGACGGGCGTAACGACATTCAGTACTTC.

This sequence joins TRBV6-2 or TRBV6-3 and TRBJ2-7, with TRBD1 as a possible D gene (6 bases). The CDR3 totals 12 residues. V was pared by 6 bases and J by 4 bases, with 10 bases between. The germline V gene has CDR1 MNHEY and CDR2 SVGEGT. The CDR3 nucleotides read TGTGCCAGCAGACAGGGCTTTTACGAGCAGTACTTC. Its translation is CASRQGFYEQYF.

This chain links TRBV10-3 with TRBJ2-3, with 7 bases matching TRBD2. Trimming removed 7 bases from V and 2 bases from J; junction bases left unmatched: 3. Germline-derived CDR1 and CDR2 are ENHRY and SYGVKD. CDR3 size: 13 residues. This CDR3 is CAIMSGITDTQYF. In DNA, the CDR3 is TGTGCCATCATGAGCGGGATCACAGATACGCAGTATTTT.

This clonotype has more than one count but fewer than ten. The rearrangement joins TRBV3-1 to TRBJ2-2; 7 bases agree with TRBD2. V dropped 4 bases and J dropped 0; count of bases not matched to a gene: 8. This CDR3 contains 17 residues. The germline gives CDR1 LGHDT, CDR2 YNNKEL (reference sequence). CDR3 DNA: TGTGCCAGCAGCCCCCTCGTTACTAGCGCGAACACCGGGGAGCTGTTTTTT. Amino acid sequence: CASSPLVTSANTGELFF. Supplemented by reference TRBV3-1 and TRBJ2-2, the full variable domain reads DTAVSQTPKYLVTQMGNDKSIKCEQNLGHDTMYWYKQDSKKFLKIMFSYNNKELIINETVPNRFSPKSPDKAHLNLHINSLELGDSAVYFCASSPLVTSANTGELFFGEGSRLTVL.

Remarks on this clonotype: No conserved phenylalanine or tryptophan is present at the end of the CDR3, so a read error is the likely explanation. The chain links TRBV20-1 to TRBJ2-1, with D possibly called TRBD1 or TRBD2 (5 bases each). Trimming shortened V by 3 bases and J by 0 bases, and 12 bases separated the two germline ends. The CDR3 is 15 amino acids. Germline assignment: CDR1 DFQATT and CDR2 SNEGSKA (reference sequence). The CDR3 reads CSASGTSYSYNEQFL. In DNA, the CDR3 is TGCAGTGCTAGCGGGACCTCCTACTCCTACAATGAGCAGTTCCTC.

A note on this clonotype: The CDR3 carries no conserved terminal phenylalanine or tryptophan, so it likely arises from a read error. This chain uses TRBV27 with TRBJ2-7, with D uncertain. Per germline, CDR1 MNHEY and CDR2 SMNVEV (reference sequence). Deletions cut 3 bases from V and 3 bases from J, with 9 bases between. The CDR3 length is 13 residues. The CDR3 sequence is CASSFGPIYEQYL. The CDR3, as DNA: TGTGCCAGCAGTTTCGGACCGATCTACGAGCAGTACCTC.

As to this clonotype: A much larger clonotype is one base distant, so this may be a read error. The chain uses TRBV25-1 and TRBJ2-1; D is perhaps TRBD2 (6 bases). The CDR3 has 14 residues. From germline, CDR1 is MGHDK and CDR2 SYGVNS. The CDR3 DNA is TGTACCAGCAGTGACGGGAGTTCCTACAATGAGCAGTTCTTC. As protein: CTSSDGSSYNEQFF.

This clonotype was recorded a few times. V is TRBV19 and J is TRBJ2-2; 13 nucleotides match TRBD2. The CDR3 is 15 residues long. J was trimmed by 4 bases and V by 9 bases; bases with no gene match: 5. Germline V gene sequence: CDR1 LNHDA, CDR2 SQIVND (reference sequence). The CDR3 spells CASRLAGGITGELFF. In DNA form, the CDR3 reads TGTGCCAGCCGACTAGCGGGAGGTATCACCGGGGAGCTGTTTTTT.

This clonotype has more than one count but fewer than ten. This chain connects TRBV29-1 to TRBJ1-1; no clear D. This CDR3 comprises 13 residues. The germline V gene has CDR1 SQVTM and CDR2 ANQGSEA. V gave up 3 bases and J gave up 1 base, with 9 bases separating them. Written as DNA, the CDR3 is TGCAGCGTTGATAGACATCCGAACACTGAAGCTTTCTTT. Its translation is CSVDRHPNTEAFF.

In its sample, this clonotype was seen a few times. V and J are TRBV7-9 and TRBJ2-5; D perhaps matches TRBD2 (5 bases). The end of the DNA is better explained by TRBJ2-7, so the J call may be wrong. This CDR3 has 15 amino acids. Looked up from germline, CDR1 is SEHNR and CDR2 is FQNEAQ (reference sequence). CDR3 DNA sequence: TGTGCCAGCAGCACCACTAGGTCGGTATCCTACGAGCAGTACTTC. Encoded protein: CASSTTRSVSYEQYF.

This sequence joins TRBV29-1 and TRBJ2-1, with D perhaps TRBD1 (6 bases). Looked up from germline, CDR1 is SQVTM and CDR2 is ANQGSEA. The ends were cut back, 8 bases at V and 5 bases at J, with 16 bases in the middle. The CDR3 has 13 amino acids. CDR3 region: CSMLDRMDNEQFF. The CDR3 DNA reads TGCAGCATGTTAGACAGGATGGACAATGAGCAGTTCTTC.

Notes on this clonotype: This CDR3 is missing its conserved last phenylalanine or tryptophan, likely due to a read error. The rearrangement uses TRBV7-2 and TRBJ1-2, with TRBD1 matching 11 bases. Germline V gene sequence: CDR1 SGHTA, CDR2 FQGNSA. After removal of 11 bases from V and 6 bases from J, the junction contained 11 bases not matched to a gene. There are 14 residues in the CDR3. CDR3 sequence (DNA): TGTGCCCTCGTCCGCCGGGACAGGGGGAATGGCTACACCCTC. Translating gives CALVRRDRGNGYTL.

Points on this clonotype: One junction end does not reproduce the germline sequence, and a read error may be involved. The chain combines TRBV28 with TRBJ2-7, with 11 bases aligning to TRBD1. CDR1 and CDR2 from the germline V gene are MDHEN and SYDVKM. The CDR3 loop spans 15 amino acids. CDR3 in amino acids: CASSLEDRGPYEQCF. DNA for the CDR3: TGTGCCAGCAGTTTAGAGGACAGGGGGCCCTACGAGCAGTGCTTC.

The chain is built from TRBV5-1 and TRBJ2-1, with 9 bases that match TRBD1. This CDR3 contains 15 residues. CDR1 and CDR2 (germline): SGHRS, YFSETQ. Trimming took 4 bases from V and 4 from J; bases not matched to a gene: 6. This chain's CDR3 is CASSDTGQGYNEQFF. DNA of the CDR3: TGCGCCAGCAGCGATACGGGACAGGGTTACAATGAGCAGTTCTTC.

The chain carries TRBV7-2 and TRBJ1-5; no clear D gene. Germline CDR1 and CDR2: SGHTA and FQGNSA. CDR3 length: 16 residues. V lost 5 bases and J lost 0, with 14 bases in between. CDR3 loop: CASSPLGSISNQPQHF. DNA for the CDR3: TGTGCCAGCAGCCCACTGGGTTCGATTAGCAATCAGCCCCAGCATTTT. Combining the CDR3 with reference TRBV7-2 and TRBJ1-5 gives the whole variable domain GAGVSQSPSNKVTEKGKDVELRCDPISGHTALYWYRQSLGQGLEFLIYFQGNSAPDKSGLPSDRFSAERTGGSVSTLTIQRTQQEDSAVYLCASSPLGSISNQPQHFGDGTRLSIL.